This T cell receptor beta chain is drawn from a study of human T cells and chemical hapten exposure. About the study: The sensitizing agent was 2% DPC, placed on 2 cm by 2 cm of upper inner arm skin.

TCRdb re-called the RACE reads with MiXCR, one entry per CDR3 protein. The table has about 110,000 distinct CDR3 sequences, around 10% seen once. As to time point: pre-sensitization, week 0. Specified treatment: therapeutic diphenylcyclopropenone sensitization with weekly scalp DPC. Each donor was an alopecia patient between 18 and 70 years of age who qualified for DPC. Extraction of total RNA was performed on unfractionated whole blood. Concerning this clonotype: What it binds is unknown. A much larger clonotype is one base distant, so this may be a read error.

Study-level results: Expanded TCRs were compared with controls, and the expanded TCRs formed significantly more large CDR3 similarity clusters.

The sequencing used whole blood, collected in connection with sensitization to the hapten diphenylcyclopropenone (DPC). The receptor was derived from a woman between 50 and 59 years old with alopecia areata. Some clones in this sample may be carry-over from other donors' samples.

CDR3 sequence: CASSSGTSGRYNEQFF. CDR3 nucleotide sequence: TGTGCCAGCAGCTCCGGGACTAGCGGGAGGTACAATGAGCAGTTCTTC. This chain uses TRBV7-9 with TRBJ2-1; the match to TRBD2 covers 15 bases. The V gene end was trimmed by 4 bases and the J gene end by 4 bases; junction bases not matched to a gene: 2. Germline assignment: CDR1 SEHNR and CDR2 FQNEAQ (reference sequence). The CDR3 loop spans 16 amino acids.